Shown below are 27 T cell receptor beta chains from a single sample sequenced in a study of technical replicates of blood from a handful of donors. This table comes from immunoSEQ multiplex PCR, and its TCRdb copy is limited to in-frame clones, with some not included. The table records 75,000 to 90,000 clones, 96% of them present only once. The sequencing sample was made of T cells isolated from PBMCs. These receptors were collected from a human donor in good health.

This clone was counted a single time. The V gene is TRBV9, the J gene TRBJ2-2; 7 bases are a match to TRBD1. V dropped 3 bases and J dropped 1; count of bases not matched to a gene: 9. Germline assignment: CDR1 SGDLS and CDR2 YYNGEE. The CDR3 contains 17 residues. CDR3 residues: CASSGPTGDQNTGELFF. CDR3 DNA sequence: TGTGCCAGCAGCGGACCTACAGGGGACCAGAACACCGGGGAGCTGTTTTTT.

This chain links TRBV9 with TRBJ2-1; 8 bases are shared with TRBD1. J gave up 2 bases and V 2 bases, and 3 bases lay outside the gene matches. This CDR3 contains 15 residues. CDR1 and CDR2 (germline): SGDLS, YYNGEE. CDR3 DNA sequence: TGTGCCAGCAGCGTGGGACAGGTGGCCTACAATGAGCAGTTCTTC. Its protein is CASSVGQVAYNEQFF.

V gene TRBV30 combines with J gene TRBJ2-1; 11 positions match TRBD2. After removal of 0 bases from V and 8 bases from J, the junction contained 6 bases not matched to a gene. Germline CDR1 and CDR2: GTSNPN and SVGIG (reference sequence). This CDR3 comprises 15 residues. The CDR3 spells CAWSVRLAGGHEQFF. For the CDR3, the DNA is TGTGCCTGGAGTGTAAGGCTAGCGGGAGGCCATGAGCAGTTCTTC.

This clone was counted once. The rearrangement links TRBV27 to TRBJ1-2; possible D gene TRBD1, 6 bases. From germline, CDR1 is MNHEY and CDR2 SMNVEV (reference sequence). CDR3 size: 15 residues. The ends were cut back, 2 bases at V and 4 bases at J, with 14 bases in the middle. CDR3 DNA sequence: TGTGCCAGCAGTTTAATAGGACAGAGCATCTATGGCTACACCTTC. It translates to CASSLIGQSIYGYTF.

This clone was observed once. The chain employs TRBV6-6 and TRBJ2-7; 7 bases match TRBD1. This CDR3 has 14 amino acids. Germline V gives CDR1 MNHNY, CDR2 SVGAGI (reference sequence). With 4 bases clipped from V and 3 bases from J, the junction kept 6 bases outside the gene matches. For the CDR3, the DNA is TGTGCCAGCAGTTCGCGCTGGACAGGCTACGAGCAGTACTTC. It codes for CASSSRWTGYEQYF.

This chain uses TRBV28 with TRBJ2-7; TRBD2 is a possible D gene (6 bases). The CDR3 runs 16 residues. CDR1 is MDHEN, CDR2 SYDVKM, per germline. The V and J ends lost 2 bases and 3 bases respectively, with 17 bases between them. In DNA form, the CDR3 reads TGTGCCAGCAGTTTAGGGTGGGGGGTTACTTTCTACGAGCAGTACTTC. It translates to CASSLGWGVTFYEQYF.

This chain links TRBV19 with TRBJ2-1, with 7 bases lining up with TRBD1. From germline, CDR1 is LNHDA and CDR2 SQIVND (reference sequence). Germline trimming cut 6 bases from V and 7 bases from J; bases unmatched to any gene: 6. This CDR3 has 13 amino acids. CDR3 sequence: CASRQPGGNEQFF. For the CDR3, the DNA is TGTGCCAGTAGGCAACCAGGGGGAAATGAGCAGTTCTTC.

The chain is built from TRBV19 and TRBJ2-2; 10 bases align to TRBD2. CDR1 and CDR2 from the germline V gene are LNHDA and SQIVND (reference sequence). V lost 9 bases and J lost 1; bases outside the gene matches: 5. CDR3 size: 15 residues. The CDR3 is CASNGLAENTGELFF. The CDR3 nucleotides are TGTGCCAGCAACGGACTAGCGGAGAACACCGGGGAGCTGTTTTTT.

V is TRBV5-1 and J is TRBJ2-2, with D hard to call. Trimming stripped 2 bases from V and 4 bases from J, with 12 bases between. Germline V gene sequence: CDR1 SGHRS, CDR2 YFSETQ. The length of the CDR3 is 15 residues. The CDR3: CASSLEALSTGELFF. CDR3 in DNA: TGCGCCAGCAGCTTAGAGGCGTTGAGCACCGGGGAGCTGTTTTTT.

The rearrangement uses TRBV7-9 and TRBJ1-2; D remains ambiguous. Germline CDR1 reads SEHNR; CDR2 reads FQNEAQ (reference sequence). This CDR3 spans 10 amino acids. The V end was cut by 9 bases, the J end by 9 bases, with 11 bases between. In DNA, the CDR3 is TGTGCCAGAACTAAAGGCAGCTACACCTTC. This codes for CARTKGSYTF.

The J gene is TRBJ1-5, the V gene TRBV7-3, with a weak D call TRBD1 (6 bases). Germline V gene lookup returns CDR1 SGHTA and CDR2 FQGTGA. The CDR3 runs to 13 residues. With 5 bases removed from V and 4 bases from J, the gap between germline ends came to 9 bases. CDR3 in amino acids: CASSRTANQPQHF. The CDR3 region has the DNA TGTGCCAGCAGCAGGACAGCAAATCAGCCCCAGCATTTT.

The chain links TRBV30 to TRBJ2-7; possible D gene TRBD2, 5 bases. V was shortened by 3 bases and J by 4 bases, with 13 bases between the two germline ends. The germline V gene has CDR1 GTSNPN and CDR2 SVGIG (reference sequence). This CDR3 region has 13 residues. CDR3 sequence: CAWREGELYEQYF. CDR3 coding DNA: TGTGCCTGGAGAGAGGGAGAACTTTACGAGCAGTACTTC.

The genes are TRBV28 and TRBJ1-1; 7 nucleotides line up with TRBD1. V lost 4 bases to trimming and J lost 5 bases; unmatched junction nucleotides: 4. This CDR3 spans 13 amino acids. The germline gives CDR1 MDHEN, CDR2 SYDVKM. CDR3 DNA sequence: TGTGCCAGCAGTTCGACAGGGCTAACTGAAGCTTTCTTT. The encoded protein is CASSSTGLTEAFF.

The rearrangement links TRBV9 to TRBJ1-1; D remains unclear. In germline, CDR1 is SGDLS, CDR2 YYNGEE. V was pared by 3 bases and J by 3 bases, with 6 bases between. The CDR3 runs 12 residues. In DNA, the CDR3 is TGTGCCAGCAGCGACCCGGACACTGAAGCTTTCTTT. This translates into CASSDPDTEAFF.

CDR3 amino acids: CASSAASSSYEQYF. The CDR3 coding sequence is TGTGCCAGCAGCGCAGCATCTAGCTCCTACGAGCAGTACTTC. The chain joins TRBV9 to TRBJ2-7; no clear D gene. The CDR3 spans 14 residues. The germline CDR1 and CDR2 sequences are SGDLS and YYNGEE. Trimming removed 3 bases at V and 0 bases at J, with 10 bases between.

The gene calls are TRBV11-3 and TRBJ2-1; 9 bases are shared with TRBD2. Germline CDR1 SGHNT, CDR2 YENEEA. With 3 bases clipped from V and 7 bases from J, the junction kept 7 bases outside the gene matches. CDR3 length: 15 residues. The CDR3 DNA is TGTGCCAGCAGCTTTTTAGCGGGAGTGGGAAATGAGCAGTTCTTC. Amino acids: CASSFLAGVGNEQFF. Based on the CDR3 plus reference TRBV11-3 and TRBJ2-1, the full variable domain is EAGVVQSPRYKIIEKKQPVAFWCNPISGHNTLYWYLQNLGQGPELLIRYENEEAVDDSQLPKDRFSAERLKGVDSTLKIQPAELGDSAVYLCASSFLAGVGNEQFFGPGTRLTVL.

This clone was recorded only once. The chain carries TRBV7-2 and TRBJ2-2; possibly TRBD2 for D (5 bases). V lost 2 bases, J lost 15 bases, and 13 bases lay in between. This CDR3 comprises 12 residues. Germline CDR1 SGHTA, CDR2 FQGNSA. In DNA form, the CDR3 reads TGTGCCAGCAGCTTATCCGGGGTTTGGTTGTTTTTT. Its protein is CASSLSGVWLFF. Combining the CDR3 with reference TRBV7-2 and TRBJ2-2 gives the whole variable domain GAGVSQSPSNKVTEKGKDVELRCDPISGHTALYWYRQSLGQGLEFLIYFQGNSAPDKSGLPSDRFSAERTGGSVSTLTIQRTQQEDSAVYLCASSLSGVWLFFGEGSRLTVL.

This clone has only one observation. The chain's CDR3 is CASSERLAYTGELFF. The CDR3 nucleotides read TGCGCCAGCAGCGAGAGACTAGCGTACACCGGGGAGCTGTTTTTT. V gene TRBV5-1 combines with J gene TRBJ2-2; TRBD2 aligns across 8 bases. J was trimmed by 3 bases and V by 4 bases; bases with no gene match: 5. This CDR3 region has 15 residues. Germline CDR1 and CDR2: SGHRS and YFSETQ.

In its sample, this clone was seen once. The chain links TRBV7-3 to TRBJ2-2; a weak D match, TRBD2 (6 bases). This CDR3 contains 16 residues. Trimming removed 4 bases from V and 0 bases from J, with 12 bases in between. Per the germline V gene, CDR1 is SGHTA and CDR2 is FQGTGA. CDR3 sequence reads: CASSSYSGANTGELFF. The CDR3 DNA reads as TGTGCCAGCAGCTCCTATAGCGGAGCGAACACCGGGGAGCTGTTTTTT.

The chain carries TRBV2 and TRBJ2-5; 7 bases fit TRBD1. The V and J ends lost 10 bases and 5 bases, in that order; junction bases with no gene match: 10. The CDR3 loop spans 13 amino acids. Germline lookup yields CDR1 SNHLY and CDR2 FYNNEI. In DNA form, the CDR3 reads TGTGCCACCTCACTACAGGGGTCGGAGACCCAGTACTTC. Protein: CATSLQGSETQYF.

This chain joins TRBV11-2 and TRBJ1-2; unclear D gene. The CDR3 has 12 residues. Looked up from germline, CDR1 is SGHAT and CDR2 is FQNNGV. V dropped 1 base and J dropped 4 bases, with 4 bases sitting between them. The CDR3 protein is CASSLVSYGYTF. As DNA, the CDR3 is TGTGCCAGCAGCTTAGTATCCTATGGCTACACCTTC. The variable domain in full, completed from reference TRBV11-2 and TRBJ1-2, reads EAGVAQSPRYKIIEKRQSVAFWCNPISGHATLYWYQQILGQGPKLLIQFQNNGVVDDSQLPKDRFSAERLKGVDSTLKIQPAKLEDSAVYLCASSLVSYGYTFGSGTRLTVV.

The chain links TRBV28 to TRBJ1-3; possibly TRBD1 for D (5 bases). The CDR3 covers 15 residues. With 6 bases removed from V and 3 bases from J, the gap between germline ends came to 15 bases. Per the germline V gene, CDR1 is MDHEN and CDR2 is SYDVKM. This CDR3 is CASSENGGVGNTIYF. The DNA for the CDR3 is TGTGCCAGCAGCGAAAACGGAGGGGTTGGAAACACCATATATTTT.

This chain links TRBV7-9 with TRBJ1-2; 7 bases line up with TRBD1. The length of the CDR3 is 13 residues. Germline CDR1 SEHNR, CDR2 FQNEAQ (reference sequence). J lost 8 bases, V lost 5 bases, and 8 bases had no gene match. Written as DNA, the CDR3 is TGTGCCAGCAGCGGCAGGGGGTCGGTCGGCTACACCTTC. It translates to CASSGRGSVGYTF.

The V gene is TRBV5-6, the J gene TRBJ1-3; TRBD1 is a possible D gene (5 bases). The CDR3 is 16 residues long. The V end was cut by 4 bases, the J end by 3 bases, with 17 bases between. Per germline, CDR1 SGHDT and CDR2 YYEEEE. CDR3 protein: CASSPTPGFGGNTIYF. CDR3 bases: TGTGCCAGCAGCCCCACGCCAGGGTTTGGTGGAAACACCATATATTTT.

CDR3 sequence: CASSRDTQETQYF. CDR3 in DNA: TGTGCCAGCAGTCGGGACACCCAAGAGACCCAGTACTTC. The gene calls are TRBV6-5 and TRBJ2-5, with D maybe TRBD1 (6 bases). Trimming took 5 bases from V and 1 from J, leaving 8 bases between them. The CDR3 consists of 13 residues. CDR1 MNHEY and CDR2 SVGAGI come from the germline V gene.

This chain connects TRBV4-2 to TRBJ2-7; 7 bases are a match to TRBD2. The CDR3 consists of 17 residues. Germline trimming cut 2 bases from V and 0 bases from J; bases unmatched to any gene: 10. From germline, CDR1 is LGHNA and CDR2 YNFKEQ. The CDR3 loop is CASSQMPARESSYEQYF. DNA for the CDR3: TGTGCCAGCAGCCAAATGCCGGCGCGGGAGAGCTCCTACGAGCAGTACTTC.

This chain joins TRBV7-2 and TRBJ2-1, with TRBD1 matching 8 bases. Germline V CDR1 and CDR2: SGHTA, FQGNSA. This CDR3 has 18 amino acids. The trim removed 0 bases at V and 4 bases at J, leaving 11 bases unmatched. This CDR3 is CASSLAVGDRRFYNEQFF. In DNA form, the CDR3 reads TGTGCCAGCAGCTTAGCGGTAGGGGACAGGCGCTTTTACAATGAGCAGTTCTTC.